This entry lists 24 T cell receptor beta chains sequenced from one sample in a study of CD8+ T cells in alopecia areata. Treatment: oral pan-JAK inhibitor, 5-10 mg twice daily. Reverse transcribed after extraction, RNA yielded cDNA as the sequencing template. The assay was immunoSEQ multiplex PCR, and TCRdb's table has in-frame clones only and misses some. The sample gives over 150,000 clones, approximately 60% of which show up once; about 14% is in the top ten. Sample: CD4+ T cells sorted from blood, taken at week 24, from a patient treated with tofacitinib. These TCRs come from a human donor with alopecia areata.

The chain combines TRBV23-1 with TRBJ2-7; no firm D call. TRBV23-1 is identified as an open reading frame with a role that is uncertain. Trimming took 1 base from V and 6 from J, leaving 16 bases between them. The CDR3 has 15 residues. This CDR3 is CASSQYVGRPPEQYF. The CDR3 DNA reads TGCGCCAGCAGTCAATATGTCGGCAGGCCCCCCGAGCAGTACTTC.

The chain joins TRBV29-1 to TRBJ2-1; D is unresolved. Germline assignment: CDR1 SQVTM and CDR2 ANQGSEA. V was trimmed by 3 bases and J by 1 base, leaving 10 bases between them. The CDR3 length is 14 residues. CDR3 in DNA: TGCAGCGTTGATCTCCCTTGGTCCTACAATGAGCAGTTCTTC. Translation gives CSVDLPWSYNEQFF.

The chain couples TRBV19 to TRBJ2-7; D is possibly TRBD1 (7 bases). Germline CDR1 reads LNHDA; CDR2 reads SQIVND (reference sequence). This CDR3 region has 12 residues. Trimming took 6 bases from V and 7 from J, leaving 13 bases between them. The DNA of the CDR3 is TGTGCCAGTAGCAAAGCAGGGGGGGAGCAGTACTTC. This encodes CASSKAGGEQYF.

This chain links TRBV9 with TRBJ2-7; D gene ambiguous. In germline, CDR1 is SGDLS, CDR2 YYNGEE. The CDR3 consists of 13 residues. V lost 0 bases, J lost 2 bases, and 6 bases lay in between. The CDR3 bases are TGTGCCAGCAGCGTAGGGCCGGCCTACGAGCAGTACTTC. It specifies CASSVGPAYEQYF.

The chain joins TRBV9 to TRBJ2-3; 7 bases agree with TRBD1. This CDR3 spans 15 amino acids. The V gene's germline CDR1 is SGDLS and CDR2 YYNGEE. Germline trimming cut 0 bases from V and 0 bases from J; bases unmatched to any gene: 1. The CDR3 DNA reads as TGTGCCAGCAGCGTAGGACAGGGTAGCACAGATACGCAGTATTTT. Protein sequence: CASSVGQGSTDTQYF.

CDR3 protein: CSVTGTGNTEAFF. CDR3 nucleotides: TGCAGCGTAACCGGGACAGGGAACACTGAAGCTTTCTTT. The J gene is TRBJ1-1, the V gene TRBV29-1; TRBD1 aligns across 8 bases. V shed 6 bases, J shed 1 base, and the junction held 4 bases outside the gene matches. The CDR3 has 13 amino acids. CDR1 is SQVTM, CDR2 ANQGSEA, per germline.

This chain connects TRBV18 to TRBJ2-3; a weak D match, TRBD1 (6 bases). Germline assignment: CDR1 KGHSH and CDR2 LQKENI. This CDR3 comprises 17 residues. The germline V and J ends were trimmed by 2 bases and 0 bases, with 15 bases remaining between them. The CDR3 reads CASSPLTGATSTDTQYF. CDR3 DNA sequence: TGTGCCAGCTCACCATTGACAGGCGCTACTAGCACAGATACGCAGTATTTT.

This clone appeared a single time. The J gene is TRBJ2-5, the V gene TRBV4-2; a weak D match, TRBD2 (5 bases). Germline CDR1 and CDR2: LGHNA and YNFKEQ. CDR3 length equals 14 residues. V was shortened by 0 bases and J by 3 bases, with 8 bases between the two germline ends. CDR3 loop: CASSQEPGKETQYF. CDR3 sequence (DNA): TGTGCCAGCAGCCAAGAACCCGGGAAAGAGACCCAGTACTTC.

The CDR3 reads CASSSGETQYF. Here the CDR3 DNA reads TGCGCCAGCAGCTCAGGGGAGACCCAGTACTTC. V and J are TRBV5-1 and TRBJ2-5, with D perhaps matching TRBD1 (5 bases). The ends were cut back, 3 bases at V and 5 bases at J, with 5 bases in the middle. This CDR3 has 11 amino acids. The germline V gene has CDR1 SGHRS and CDR2 YFSETQ.

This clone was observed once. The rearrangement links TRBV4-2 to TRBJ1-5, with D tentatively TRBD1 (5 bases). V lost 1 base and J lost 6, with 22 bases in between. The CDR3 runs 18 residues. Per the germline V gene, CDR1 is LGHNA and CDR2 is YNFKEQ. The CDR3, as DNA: TGTGCCAGCAGCCAAGGGCCCGTGCGGACAAAGCCGGGTCAGCCCCAGCATTTT. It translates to CASSQGPVRTKPGQPQHF.

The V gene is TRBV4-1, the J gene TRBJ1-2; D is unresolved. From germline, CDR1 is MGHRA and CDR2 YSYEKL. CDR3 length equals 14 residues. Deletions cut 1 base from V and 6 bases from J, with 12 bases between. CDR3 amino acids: CASSQAETSNGYTF. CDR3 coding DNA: TGCGCCAGCAGCCAAGCAGAGACATCGAATGGCTACACCTTC.

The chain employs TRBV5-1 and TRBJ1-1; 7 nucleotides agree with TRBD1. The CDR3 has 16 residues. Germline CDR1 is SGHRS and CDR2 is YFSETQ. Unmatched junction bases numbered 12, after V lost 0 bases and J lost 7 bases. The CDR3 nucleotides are TGCGCCAGCAGCTTGGACAGGGGAGTCCGTAAGGATGAAGCTTTCTTT. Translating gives CASSLDRGVRKDEAFF.

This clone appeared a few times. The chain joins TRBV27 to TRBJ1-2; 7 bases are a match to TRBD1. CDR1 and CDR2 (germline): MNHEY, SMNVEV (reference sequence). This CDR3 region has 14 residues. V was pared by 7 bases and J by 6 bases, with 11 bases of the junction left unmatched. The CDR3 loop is CASKLQGGVDGYTF. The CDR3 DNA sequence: TGTGCCAGCAAGCTGCAGGGGGGCGTTGATGGCTACACCTTC.

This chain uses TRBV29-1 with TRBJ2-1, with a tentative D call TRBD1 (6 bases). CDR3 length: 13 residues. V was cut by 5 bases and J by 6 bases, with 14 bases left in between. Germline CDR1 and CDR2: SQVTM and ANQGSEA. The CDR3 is CSVSPRQANEQFF. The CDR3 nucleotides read TGCAGCGTTAGCCCCCGACAGGCCAATGAGCAGTTCTTC.

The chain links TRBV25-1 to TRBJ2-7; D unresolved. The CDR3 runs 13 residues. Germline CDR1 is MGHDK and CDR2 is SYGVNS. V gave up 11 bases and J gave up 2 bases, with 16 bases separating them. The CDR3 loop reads CAGSRLGPYEQYF. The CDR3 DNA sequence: TGTGCCGGGTCCAGGTTGGGCCCCTACGAGCAGTACTTC.

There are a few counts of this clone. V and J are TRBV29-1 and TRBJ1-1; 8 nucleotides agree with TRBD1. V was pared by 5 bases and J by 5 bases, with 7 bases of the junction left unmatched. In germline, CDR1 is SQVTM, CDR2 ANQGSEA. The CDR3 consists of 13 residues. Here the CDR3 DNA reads TGCAGCGTTCAGGGGGCTATTGGGACTGAAGCTTTCTTT. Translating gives CSVQGAIGTEAFF.

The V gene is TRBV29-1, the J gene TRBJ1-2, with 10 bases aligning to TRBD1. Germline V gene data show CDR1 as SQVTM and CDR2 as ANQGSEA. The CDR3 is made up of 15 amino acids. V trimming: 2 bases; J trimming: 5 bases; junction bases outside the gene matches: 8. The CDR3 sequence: CSVEFPGQGFYGYTF. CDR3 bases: TGCAGCGTTGAATTTCCGGGACAGGGGTTTTATGGCTACACCTTC.

In nucleotides, the CDR3 is TGTGCCAGCAGCCTCCGGGACAGGGCCTACGAGCAGTACTTC. It encodes CASSLRDRAYEQYF. The genes are TRBV11-2 and TRBJ2-7; 9 bases match TRBD1. The CDR3 sequence is 14 residues long. The ends lost 5 bases at V and 2 bases at J; junction bases unmatched: 4. CDR1 is SGHAT and CDR2 is FQNNGV in the germline V gene.

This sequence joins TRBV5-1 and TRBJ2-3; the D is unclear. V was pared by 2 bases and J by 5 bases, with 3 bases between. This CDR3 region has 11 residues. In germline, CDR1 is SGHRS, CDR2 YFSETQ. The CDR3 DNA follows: TGCGCCAGCAGCTTCCAAGATACGCAGTATTTT. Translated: CASSFQDTQYF.

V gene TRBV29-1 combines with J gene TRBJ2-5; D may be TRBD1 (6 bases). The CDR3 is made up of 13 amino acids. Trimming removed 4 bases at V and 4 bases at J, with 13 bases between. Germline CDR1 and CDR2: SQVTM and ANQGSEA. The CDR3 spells CSVGTVLSETQYF. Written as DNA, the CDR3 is TGCAGCGTTGGGACAGTTTTGTCAGAGACCCAGTACTTC.

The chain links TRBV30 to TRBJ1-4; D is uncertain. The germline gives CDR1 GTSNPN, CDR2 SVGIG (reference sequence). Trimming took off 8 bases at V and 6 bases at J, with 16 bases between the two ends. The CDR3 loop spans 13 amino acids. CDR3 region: CAQSDGNHEKLFF. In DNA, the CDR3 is TGTGCCCAAAGTGACGGTAACCATGAAAAACTGTTTTTT.

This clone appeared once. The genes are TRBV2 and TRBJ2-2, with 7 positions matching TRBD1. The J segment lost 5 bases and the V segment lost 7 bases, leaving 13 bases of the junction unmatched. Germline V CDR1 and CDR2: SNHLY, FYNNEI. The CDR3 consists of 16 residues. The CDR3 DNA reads TGTGCCAGCAATGTTCCGGGACAGATAGTAACCGGGGAGCTGTTTTTT. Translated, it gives CASNVPGQIVTGELFF.

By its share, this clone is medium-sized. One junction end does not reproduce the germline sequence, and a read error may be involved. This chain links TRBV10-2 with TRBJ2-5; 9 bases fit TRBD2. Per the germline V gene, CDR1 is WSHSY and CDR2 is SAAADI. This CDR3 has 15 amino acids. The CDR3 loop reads CASSQKAGGQATQYF. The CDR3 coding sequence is TGCGCCAGCAGCCAGAAAGCGGGGGGCCAAGCGACCCAGTACTTC.

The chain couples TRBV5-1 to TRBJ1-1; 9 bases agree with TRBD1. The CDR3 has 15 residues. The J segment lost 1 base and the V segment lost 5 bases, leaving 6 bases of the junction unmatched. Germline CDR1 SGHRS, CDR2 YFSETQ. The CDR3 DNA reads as TGCGCCAGCAGTTTAACAGGGGGCAGGAACACTGAAGCTTTCTTT. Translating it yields CASSLTGGRNTEAFF. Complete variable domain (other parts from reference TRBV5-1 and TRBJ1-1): KAGVTQTPRYLIKTRGQQVTLSCSPISGHRSVSWYQQTPGQGLQFLFEYFSETQRNKGNFPGRFSGRQFSNSRSEMNVSTLELGDSALYLCASSLTGGRNTEAFFGQGTRLTVV.